This entry lists 16 T cell receptor beta chains sequenced from one sample in a study of blood T cell repertoires in COVID-19. TCRdb's copy holds only in-frame clones and misses some; the assay was immunoSEQ multiplex PCR. The repertoire consists of 250,000 or so clones, with 70% to 85% occurring once and the leading ten covering approximately 2%. Sample: PBMCs or T cells enriched from blood (not recorded which). The receptors originated from a man aged 55 to 69 who had recovered from COVID-19.

The rearrangement links TRBV2 to TRBJ1-4; tentatively, D is TRBD1 (5 bases). The germline gives CDR1 SNHLY, CDR2 FYNNEI. V gave up 2 bases and J gave up 7 bases, with 11 bases separating them. The CDR3 has 14 amino acids. CDR3 DNA: TGTGCCAGCAGTGAACGGGGGTTAGGTGAAAAACTGTTTTTT. This sequence encodes CASSERGLGEKLFF.

This clone was observed a handful of times. This chain connects TRBV28 to TRBJ1-4; 8 nucleotides line up with TRBD1. The V segment lost 6 bases and the J segment 9 bases; nucleotides outside the gene matches: 6. The CDR3 has 13 amino acids. Germline V gene data show CDR1 as MDHEN and CDR2 as SYDVKM. This CDR3 reads CASSTDRGKKLFF. The CDR3 DNA follows: TGTGCCAGCAGCACCGACAGGGGTAAAAAACTGTTTTTT.

This chain links TRBV6-5 with TRBJ2-3, with 10 bases lining up with TRBD2. Germline V gene lookup returns CDR1 MNHEY and CDR2 SVGAGI. CDR3 length: 15 residues. Losses at the gene ends were 5 bases for V and 5 bases for J; bases not matched to a gene: 7. The CDR3, as DNA: TGTGCCAGCAGTCTGAGCGGGGGGGCAATAGATACGCAGTATTTT. Its translation is CASSLSGGAIDTQYF.

This clone was detected only a few times. V is TRBV10-3 and J is TRBJ2-2; weak D call: TRBD1 (7 bases). The CDR3 has 19 residues. V lost 4 bases, J lost 0 bases, and 21 bases lay in between. Germline values: CDR1 ENHRY, CDR2 SYGVKD. The CDR3 nucleotides read TGTGCCATCAGTGGGACCCTCAGTGGGGGGACAGCGAACACCGGGGAGCTGTTTTTT. Protein product: CAISGTLSGGTANTGELFF.

The gene calls are TRBV11-2 and TRBJ1-2, with a tentative D call TRBD1 (6 bases). The germline V and J ends were trimmed by 1 base and 7 bases, with 13 bases remaining between them. The CDR3 runs to 14 residues. Germline V gene data show CDR1 as SGHAT and CDR2 as FQNNGV. CDR3 sequence reads: CASSLGRGASGYTF. The DNA of the CDR3 is TGTGCCAGCAGCTTAGGTCGGGGGGCAAGTGGCTACACCTTC.

The chain carries TRBV19 and TRBJ1-2; 9 bases fit TRBD1. The CDR3 runs to 15 residues. The J segment lost 8 bases and the V segment lost 0 bases, leaving 7 bases of the junction unmatched. Per the germline V gene, CDR1 is LNHDA and CDR2 is SQIVND (reference sequence). The CDR3 DNA follows: TGTGCCAGTAGTATAGATCCCGGGACAGGGTTCGGCTACACCTTC. Translation gives CASSIDPGTGFGYTF.

The gene calls are TRBV11-2 and TRBJ2-5; 7 positions agree with TRBD1. Germline trimming cut 4 bases from V and 4 bases from J; bases unmatched to any gene: 3. The CDR3 sequence is 13 residues long. CDR1 SGHAT and CDR2 FQNNGV come from the germline V gene. CDR3 DNA sequence: TGTGCCAGCAGCTCGGGACAGAGAGAGACCCAGTACTTC. This sequence encodes CASSSGQRETQYF.

The chain combines TRBV7-2 with TRBJ2-3; 8 bases align to TRBD2. V was clipped by 2 bases and J by 4 bases; unmatched bases: 5. The germline gives CDR1 SGHTA, CDR2 FQGNSA. This CDR3 is 15 amino acids long. The CDR3 region is CASSLIAGFPDTQYF. As DNA, the CDR3 is TGTGCCAGCAGCTTAATAGCGGGGTTCCCAGATACGCAGTATTTT.

Details on this clone: An end of the junction does not agree with germline; a read error may underlie this. V gene TRBV7-9 combines with J gene TRBJ2-5; a weak D match, TRBD2 (5 bases). The CDR3 length is 14 residues. The germline V gene encodes CDR1 SEHNR and CDR2 FQNEAQ (reference sequence). The CDR3 loop reads CASNLGLTKETQYF. CDR3 DNA: TGTGCCAGCAACTTAGGACTCACTAAAGAGACCCAGTACTTC.

This clone occurred a few times. CDR3 DNA: TGTGCCATCAGTGCGGAAGGTGCGGGGCCCCAGCATTTT. Protein: CAISAEGAGPQHF. The rearrangement uses TRBV10-3 and TRBJ1-5, with D hard to call. The CDR3 runs 13 residues. Per germline, CDR1 ENHRY and CDR2 SYGVKD. The V end was cut by 4 bases, the J end by 9 bases, with 13 bases between.

The V call is TRBV7-6, the J call TRBJ2-7, with 8 bases aligning to TRBD1. The V segment lost 4 bases and the J segment 4 bases; nucleotides outside the gene matches: 9. Germline V lookup: CDR1 SGHVS, CDR2 FNYEAQ. The CDR3 is 15 residues long. CDR3 bases: TGTGCCAGCAGCTCTACGGACAGGGAGGCGTACGAGCAGTACTTC. Its translation is CASSSTDREAYEQYF.

V is TRBV7-2 and J is TRBJ2-3; tentatively, D is TRBD1 (6 bases). Germline V CDR1 and CDR2: SGHTA, FQGNSA. V lost 0 bases to trimming and J lost 5 bases, with 9 bases between them. The CDR3 is 14 residues long. The CDR3 loop is CASSLAGAGDTQYF. CDR3 nucleotides: TGTGCCAGCAGCTTAGCGGGGGCTGGAGATACGCAGTATTTT.

The V call is TRBV2, the J call TRBJ1-2, with 9 bases aligning to TRBD1. With V trimmed by 3 bases and J by 2 bases, 1 base remained unmatched. The germline V gene encodes CDR1 SNHLY and CDR2 FYNNEI. The CDR3 runs to 14 residues. CDR3 sequence (DNA): TGTGCCAGCAGTGAGGACAGGGGCAACTATGGCTACACCTTC. Amino acids: CASSEDRGNYGYTF.

The chain uses TRBV19 and TRBJ2-2, with D perhaps matching TRBD1 (6 bases). V was trimmed by 8 bases and J by 3 bases, leaving 16 bases between them. CDR3 length: 15 residues. Germline V gives CDR1 LNHDA, CDR2 SQIVND (reference sequence). In nucleotides, the CDR3 is TGTGCCAGTCACAGGGCAGGGGTGGACACCGGGGAGCTGTTTTTT. Amino acid sequence: CASHRAGVDTGELFF.

The rearrangement links TRBV7-9 to TRBJ2-3; weak D call: TRBD2 (6 bases). Deletions cut 0 bases from V and 6 bases from J, with 13 bases between. This CDR3 has 15 residues. Germline CDR1 SEHNR, CDR2 FQNEAQ (reference sequence). CDR3: CASSLAGGYGDTQYF. The CDR3 nucleotides read TGTGCCAGCAGCTTAGCTGGGGGGTACGGGGATACGCAGTATTTT.

The CDR3 is CASSQGPPGNTIYF. The CDR3, as DNA: TGTGCCAGCAGCCAAGGGCCCCCTGGAAACACCATATATTTT. The chain combines TRBV3-1 (or the pseudogene TRBV3-2) with TRBJ1-3; no clear D. Germline CDR1 reads LGHDT; CDR2 reads YNNKEL (reference sequence). CDR3 length: 14 amino acids. Trimming took 1 base from V and 2 from J, leaving 6 bases between them.